This T cell receptor beta chain came from a study of blood T cell repertoires in COVID-19. At the level of the study: COVID-19 samples from acute and convalescent phases originated in the United States, Italy and Spain.

A few counts support this clone. Authors' methods: Cell counts per sample came from amplifying reference gene primers. Data came from immunoSEQ multiplex PCR; TCRdb stores just in-frame clones and leaves some out. That table is the source of V, J and clone size, and D and trimming were worked out from the DNA. The data contain around 140,000 clones, 89% of them seen just once; the ten biggest clones take up 1.5% to 2%. From germline, CDR1 is SNHLY and CDR2 FYNNEI. CDR3 length: 14 residues. After removal of 4 bases from V and 6 bases from J, the junction contained 5 bases not matched to a gene. The sequencing sample was made of peripheral blood. This TCR derives from a human donor in a cohort sampled during active COVID-19. The chain uses TRBV2 and TRBJ1-5; 8 bases align to TRBD1. CDR3 in amino acids: CASSGSGGGQPQHF. The CDR3 nucleotides are TGTGCCAGCAGTGGGTCAGGGGGCGGTCAGCCCCAGCATTTT.